The rows below give T cell receptor beta chains drawn from one sample of a study of blood T cells in healthy people across ages. TCRdb called the 5' RACE reads again in MiXCR, with one record for every CDR3 protein. The data hold over 600,000 distinct CDR3 sequences, with 35% to 60% observed a single time. The sample comprised blood. The receptors shown here come from a man of 80 years or more in good health. The CDR3 runs from the conserved cysteine through the conserved F or W. A D gene is named only where the DNA matches it firmly. Some rows mark clone size as missing; the rest say once, few, many or name a class of expanded clone.

clone_size,d_call,cdr3_length,j_call,v_call,cdr3_aa,cdr3_nt
NA,NA,12,TRBJ1-2,TRBV29-1,CSVEDRPGGYTF,TGCAGCGTTGAAGATCGGCCAGGTGGCTACACCTTC
many,NA,14,TRBJ2-3,TRBV7-2,CASSLRYRGGTQYF,TGTGCCAGCAGCTTGCGTTATCGGGGCGGTACGCAGTATTTT
few,NA,13,TRBJ2-7,TRBV20-1,CSARQVFSYEQYF,TGCAGTGCAAGACAGGTTTTCTCCTACGAGCAGTACTTC
NA,TRBD2,16,TRBJ2-1,TRBV6-5,CASSYGAGGLGNEQFF,TGTGCCAGCAGTTACGGTGCGGGGGGGCTGGGCAATGAGCAGTTCTTC
NA,TRBD2,16,TRBJ2-2,TRBV19,CASSFLAGESTGELFF,TGTGCCAGTAGTTTCCTAGCGGGCGAGAGCACCGGGGAGCTGTTTTTT
few,NA,12,TRBJ1-1,TRBV30,CAWSYYSTEAFF,TGTGCCTGGAGTTACTACAGTACTGAAGCTTTCTTT
NA,TRBD2,15,TRBJ2-7,TRBV10-3,CAISGASGVSYEQYF,TGTGCCATCAGTGGCGCTAGCGGAGTCTCCTACGAGCAGTACTTC
NA,TRBD1,15,TRBJ1-4,TRBV20-1,CSADGSGTGNEKLFF,TGCAGTGCTGACGGCTCAGGGACAGGGAATGAAAAACTGTTTTTT
NA,TRBD1,17,TRBJ2-5,TRBV11-3,CASSLRADRGWQETQYF,TGTGCCAGCAGCTTAAGGGCGGACAGGGGGTGGCAAGAGACCCAGTACTTC
few,TRBD1,14,TRBJ2-3,TRBV29-1,CSVVDRGHTDTQYF,TGCAGTGTTGTCGACAGGGGGCACACAGATACGCAGTATTTT
NA,TRBD1,13,TRBJ2-5,TRBV29-1,CSVEVTGAKTQYF,TGCAGCGTTGAAGTTACAGGGGCCAAGACCCAGTACTTC
NA,NA,14,TRBJ2-3,TRBV7-3,CASSYGLVTDTQYF,TGTGCCAGCAGCTATGGACTTGTCACAGATACGCAGTATTTT
NA,NA,14,TRBJ2-7,TRBV20-1,CSATKLESSYEQYF,TGCAGTGCCACGAAACTTGAGAGCTCCTACGAGCAGTACTTC
many,TRBD2,15,TRBJ2-7,TRBV6-2/TRBV6-3,CASTLAGSSYNEQYF,TGTGCCAGCACCTTAGCGGGGAGCTCCTACAATGAGCAGTACTTC